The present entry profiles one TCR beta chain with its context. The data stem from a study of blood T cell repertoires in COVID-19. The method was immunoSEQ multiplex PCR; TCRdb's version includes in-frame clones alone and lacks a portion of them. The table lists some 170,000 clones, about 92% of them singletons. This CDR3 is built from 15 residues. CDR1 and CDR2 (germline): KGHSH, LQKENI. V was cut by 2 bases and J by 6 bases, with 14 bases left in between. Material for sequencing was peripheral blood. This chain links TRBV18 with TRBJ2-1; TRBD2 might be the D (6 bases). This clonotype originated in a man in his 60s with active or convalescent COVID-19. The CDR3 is CASSPNPGDSNEQFF. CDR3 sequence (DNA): TGTGCCAGCTCACCAAATCCGGGAGACTCCAATGAGCAGTTCTTC.